Detailed here is one T cell receptor beta chain. Its matching antigen is unknown. The sample is drawn from a study of Ad26.COV2.S vaccination and SARS-CoV-2 variants. The study's findings and limits: Reported findings describe substantial breadth in spike-specific CD8+ and CD4+ T cell responses following vaccination.

Treatment specified: about 20 received Ad26.COV2.S at low or high dose, single or two shots; several received placebo; per-sample allocation not given. The samples were gathered on day 63 after the first injection of vaccine or placebo. The sample came from a Boston adult aged 18-55 years. The CDR3 consists of 13 residues. CDR1 is LGHNA, CDR2 YSLEER, per germline. V was cut by 0 bases and J by 6 bases, with 8 bases left in between. Repertoires were generated with immunoSEQ multiplex PCR, while TCRdb's copy carries only in-frame clones and drops some. The sample records 430,000 or so clones, 90% being singletons.

The chain carries TRBV4-3 and TRBJ1-1, with D hard to call. This TCR derives from a person between 18 and 60 years old who received the Ad26.COV2.S COVID-19 vaccine or a placebo. This sample comprised peripheral blood, obtained in a trial of Ad26.COV2.S vaccine versus placebo. CDR3 DNA: TGCGCCAGCAGCCAAGAATTGAGTGCTGAAGCTTTCTTT. Protein product: CASSQELSAEAFF.